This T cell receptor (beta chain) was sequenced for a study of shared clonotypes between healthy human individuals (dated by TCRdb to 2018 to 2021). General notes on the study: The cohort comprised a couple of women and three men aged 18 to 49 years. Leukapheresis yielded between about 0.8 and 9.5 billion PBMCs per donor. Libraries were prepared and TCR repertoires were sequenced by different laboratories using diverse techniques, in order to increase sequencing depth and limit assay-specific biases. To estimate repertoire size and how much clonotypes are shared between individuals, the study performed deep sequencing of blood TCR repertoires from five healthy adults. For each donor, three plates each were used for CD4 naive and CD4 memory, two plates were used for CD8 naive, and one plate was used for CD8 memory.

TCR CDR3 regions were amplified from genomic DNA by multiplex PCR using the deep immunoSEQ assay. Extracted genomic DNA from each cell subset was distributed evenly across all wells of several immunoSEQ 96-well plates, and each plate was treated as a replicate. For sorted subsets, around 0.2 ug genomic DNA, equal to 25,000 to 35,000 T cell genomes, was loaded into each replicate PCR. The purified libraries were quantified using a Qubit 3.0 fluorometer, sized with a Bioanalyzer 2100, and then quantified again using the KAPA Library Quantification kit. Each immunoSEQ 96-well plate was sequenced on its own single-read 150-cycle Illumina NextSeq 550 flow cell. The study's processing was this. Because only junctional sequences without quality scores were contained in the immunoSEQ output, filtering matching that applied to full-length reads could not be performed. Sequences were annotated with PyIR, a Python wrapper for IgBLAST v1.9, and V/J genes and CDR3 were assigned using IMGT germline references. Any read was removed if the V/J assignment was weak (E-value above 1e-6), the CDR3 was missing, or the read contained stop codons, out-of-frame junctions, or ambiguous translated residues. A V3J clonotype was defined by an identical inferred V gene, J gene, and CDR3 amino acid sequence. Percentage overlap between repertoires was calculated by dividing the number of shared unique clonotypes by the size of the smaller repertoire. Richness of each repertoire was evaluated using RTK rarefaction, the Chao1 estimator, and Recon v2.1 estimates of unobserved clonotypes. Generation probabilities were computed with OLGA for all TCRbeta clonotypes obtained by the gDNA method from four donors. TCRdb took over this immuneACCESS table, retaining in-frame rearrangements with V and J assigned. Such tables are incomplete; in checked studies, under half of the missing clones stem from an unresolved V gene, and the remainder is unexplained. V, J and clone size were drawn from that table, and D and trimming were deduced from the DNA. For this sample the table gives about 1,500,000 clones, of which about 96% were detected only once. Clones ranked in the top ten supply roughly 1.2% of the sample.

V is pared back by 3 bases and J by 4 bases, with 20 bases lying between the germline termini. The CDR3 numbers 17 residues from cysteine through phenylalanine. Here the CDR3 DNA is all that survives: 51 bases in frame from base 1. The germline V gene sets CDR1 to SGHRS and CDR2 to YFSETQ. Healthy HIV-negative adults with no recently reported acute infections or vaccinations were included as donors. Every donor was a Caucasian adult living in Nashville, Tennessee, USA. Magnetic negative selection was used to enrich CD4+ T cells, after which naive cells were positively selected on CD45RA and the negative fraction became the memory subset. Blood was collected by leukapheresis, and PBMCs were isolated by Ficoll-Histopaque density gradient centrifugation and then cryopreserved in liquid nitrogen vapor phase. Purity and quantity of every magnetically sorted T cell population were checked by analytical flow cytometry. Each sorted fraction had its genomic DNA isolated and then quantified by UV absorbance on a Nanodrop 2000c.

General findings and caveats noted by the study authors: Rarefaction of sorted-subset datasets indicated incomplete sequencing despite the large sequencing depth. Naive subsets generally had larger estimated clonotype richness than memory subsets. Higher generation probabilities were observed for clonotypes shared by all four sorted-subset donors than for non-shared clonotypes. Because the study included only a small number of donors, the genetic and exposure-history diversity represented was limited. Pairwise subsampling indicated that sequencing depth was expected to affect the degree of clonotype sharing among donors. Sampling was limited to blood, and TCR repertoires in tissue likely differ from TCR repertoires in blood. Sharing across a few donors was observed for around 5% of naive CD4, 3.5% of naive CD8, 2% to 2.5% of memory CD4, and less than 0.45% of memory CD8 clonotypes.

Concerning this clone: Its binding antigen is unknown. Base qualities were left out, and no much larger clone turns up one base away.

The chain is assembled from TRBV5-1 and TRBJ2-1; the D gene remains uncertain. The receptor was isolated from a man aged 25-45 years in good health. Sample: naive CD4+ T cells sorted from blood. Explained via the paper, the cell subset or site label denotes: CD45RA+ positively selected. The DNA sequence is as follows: TGCGCCAGCAGCTCGAACCCCGGACCCTCGACTTACAATGAGCAGTTCTTC. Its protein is CASSSNPGPSTYNEQFF.